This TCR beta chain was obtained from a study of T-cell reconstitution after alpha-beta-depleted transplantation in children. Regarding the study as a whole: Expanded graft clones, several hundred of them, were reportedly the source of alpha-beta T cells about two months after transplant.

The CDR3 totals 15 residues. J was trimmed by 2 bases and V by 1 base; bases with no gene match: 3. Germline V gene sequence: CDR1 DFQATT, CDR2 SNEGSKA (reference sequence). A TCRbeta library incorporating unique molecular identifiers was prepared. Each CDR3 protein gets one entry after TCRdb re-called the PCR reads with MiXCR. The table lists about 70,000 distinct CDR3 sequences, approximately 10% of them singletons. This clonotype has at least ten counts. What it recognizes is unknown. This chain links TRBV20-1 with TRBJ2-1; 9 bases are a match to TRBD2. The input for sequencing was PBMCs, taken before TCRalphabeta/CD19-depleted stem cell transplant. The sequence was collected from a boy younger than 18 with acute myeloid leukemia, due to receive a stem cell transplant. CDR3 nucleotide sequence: TGCAGTGCTAGAGGTTCTAGCGGGACCTACAATGAGCAGTTCTTC. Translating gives CSARGSSGTYNEQFF.